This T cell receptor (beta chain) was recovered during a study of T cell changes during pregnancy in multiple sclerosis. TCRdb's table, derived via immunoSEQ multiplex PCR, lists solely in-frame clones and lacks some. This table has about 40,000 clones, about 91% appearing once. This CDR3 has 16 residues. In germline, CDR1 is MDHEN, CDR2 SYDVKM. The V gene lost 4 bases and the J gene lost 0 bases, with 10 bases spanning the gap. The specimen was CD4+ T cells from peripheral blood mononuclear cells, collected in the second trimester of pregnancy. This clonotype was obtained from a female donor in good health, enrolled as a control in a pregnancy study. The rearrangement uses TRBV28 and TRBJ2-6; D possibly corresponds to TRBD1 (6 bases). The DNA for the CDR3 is TGTGCCAGCAGTTCCCAGGGGCTCTCTGGGGCCAACGTCCTGACTTTC. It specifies CASSSQGLSGANVLTF.